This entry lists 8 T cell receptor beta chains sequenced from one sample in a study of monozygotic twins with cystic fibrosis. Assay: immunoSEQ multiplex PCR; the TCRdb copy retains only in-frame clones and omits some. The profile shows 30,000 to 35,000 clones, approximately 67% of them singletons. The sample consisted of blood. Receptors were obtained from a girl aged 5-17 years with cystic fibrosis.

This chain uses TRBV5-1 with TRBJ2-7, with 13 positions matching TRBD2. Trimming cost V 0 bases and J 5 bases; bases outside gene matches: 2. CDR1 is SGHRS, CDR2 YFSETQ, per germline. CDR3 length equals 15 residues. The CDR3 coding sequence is TGCGCCAGCAGCTTGGGACTAGCGGGAGGTAACGAGCAGTACGTC. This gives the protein CASSLGLAGGNEQYV.

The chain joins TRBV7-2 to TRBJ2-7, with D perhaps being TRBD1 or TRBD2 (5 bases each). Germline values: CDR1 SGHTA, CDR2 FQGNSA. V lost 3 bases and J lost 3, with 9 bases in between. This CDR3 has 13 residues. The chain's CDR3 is CASSFSGSYEQYF. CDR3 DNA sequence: TGTGCCAGCAGCTTCTCAGGGAGCTACGAGCAGTACTTC.

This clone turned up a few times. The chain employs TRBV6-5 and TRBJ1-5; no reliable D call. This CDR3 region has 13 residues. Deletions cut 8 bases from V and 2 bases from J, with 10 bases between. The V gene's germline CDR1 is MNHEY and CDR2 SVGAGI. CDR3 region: CASQRRGNQPQHF. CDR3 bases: TGTGCCAGCCAACGGAGGGGCAATCAGCCCCAGCATTTT.

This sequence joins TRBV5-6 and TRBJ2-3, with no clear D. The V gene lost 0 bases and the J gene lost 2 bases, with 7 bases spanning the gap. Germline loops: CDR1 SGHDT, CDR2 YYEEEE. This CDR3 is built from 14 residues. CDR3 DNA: TGTGCCAGCAGCTTGGTAACCCCCACAGATACGCAGTATTTT. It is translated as CASSLVTPTDTQYF.

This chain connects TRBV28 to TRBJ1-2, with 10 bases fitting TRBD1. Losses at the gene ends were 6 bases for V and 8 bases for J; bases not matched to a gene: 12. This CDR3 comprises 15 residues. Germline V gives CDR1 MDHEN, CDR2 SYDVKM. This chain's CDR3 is CASRQTGGRSGGYTF. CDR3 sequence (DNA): TGTGCCAGCAGGCAGACAGGGGGCCGGTCGGGCGGCTACACCTTC.

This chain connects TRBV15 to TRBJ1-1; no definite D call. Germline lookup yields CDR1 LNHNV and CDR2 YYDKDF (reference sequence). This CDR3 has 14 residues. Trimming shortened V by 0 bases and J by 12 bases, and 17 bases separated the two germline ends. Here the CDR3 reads CATSRDRNTRMTFF. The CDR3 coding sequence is TGTGCCACCAGCAGAGATCGAAATACCCGCATGACTTTCTTT. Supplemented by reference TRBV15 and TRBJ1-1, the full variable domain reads DAMVIQNPRYQVTQFGKPVTLSCSQTLNHNVMYWYQQKSSQAPKLLFHYYDKDFNNEADTPDNFQSRRPNTSFCFLDIRSPGLGDTAMYLCATSRDRNTRMTFFGQGTRLTVV.

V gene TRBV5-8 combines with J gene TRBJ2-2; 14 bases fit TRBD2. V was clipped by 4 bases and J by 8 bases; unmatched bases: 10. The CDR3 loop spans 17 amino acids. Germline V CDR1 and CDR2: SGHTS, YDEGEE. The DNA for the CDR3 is TGTGCCAGCAGCCCGGGACTAGCGGGAGCGGTTTATGGGGAGCTGTTTTTT. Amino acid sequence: CASSPGLAGAVYGELFF.

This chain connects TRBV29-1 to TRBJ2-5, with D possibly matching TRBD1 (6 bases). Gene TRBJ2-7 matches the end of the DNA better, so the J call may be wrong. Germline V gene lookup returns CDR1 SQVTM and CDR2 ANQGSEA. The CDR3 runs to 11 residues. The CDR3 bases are TGCAGCGTCGGACAGACCTACGAGCAGTACTTC. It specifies CSVGQTYEQYF.